This TCR beta chain was identified in a study of shared clonotypes between healthy human individuals. Donors, healthy HIV-negative adults, lacked recent acute infections or vaccinations. CDR3 size: 15 residues. The germline CDR1 and CDR2 sequences are MNHEY and SVGAGI. The protocol was immunoSEQ multiplex PCR, while the TCRdb copy is restricted to in-frame clones and leaves out a portion. The table has about 2.3 million clones, just over 90% seen once; the top ten hold about 0.41%. V gene TRBV6-5 combines with J gene TRBJ2-5, with 11 bases lining up with TRBD2. Matching the DNA end better, TRBJ2-7 makes the J call doubtful. Sequencing was done on a sample of naive CD4+ T cells from PBMCs. Described subset: CD45RA+ positively selected. This TCR was recovered from a young man in good health. Some clones in this sample may be carry-over from other donors' samples. The CDR3 DNA follows: TGTGCCAGCAGCAGAACTAGCGGGAGCCCCTACGAGCAGTACTTC. Translation gives CASSRTSGSPYEQYF.